Shown below are 13 T cell receptor beta chains from a single sample sequenced in a study of cytomegalovirus exposure and HLA in healthy donors. PCR was performed using 60 Vbeta and 13 Jbeta primers. Here immunoSEQ multiplex PCR was the method, and the copy in TCRdb shows in-frame clones only, minus some. This table holds 80,000 to 100,000 clones, around 72% found once. Sequenced sample: PBMCs. These receptor sequences come from a man in his late teens or twenties in good health and CMV-seropositive.

This sequence joins TRBV7-3 and TRBJ2-1; 7 nucleotides line up with TRBD1. The CDR3 has 17 residues. Germline V gene data show CDR1 as SGHTA and CDR2 as FQGTGA. The trim removed 4 bases at V and 0 bases at J, leaving 9 bases unmatched. As DNA, the CDR3 is TGTGCCAGCAGCTCACAGACAGGGCCGAGCTCCTACAATGAGCAGTTCTTC. Amino acid sequence: CASSSQTGPSSYNEQFF.

The rearrangement uses TRBV14 and TRBJ1-1, with 9 bases lining up with TRBD1. J lost 4 bases, V lost 3 bases, and 9 bases had no gene match. The CDR3 consists of 16 residues. Germline-derived CDR1 and CDR2 are SGHDN and FVKESK. The DNA of the CDR3 is TGTGCCAGCAGCCATAGGACAGGGGTGGCCGGCACTGAAGCTTTCTTT. Residues: CASSHRTGVAGTEAFF.

The CDR3 loop reads CASSQDPRTSGTGEQYF. DNA for the CDR3: TGCGCCAGCAGCCAAGATCCCCGGACTAGCGGGACAGGGGAGCAGTACTTC. The chain links TRBV4-1 to TRBJ2-7, with 12 bases that match TRBD2. The CDR3 covers 17 residues. With V trimmed by 0 bases and J by 7 bases, 10 bases remained unmatched. Germline CDR1 is MGHRA and CDR2 is YSYEKL.

The chain couples TRBV5-4 to TRBJ2-1, with D maybe TRBD2 (6 bases). The ends were cut back, 4 bases at V and 10 bases at J, with 12 bases in the middle. The CDR3 extends over 12 amino acids. Germline V gene sequence: CDR1 SGHNT, CDR2 YYREEE (reference sequence). The CDR3, as DNA: TGTGCCAGCAGCCGACTAGGGCACGAGCAGTTCTTC. Protein product: CASSRLGHEQFF.

V usage is TRBV27 and J usage is TRBJ2-3, with 7 positions matching TRBD2. Germline loops: CDR1 MNHEY, CDR2 SMNVEV (reference sequence). The CDR3 runs to 15 residues. V gave up 3 bases and J gave up 4 bases; unmatched junction bases: 7. The CDR3 is CASSLRGRGADTQYF. For the CDR3, the DNA is TGTGCCAGCAGTTTGCGGGGGAGGGGCGCAGATACGCAGTATTTT.

CDR3 bases: TGTGCCAGCAGTCCCCTGGGAGGTGCTTTCGGCGGCTACACCTTC. This codes for CASSPLGGAFGGYTF. The rearrangement joins TRBV27 to TRBJ1-2; D is unclear. Trimming removed 5 bases at V and 8 bases at J, with 21 bases between. CDR1 is MNHEY and CDR2 is SMNVEV in the germline V gene (reference sequence). This CDR3 region has 15 residues.

This chain uses TRBV5-4 with TRBJ2-1, with a tentative D call TRBD2 (5 bases). The germline V and J ends were trimmed by 2 bases and 5 bases, with 8 bases remaining between them. This CDR3 is 13 amino acids long. Germline CDR1 reads SGHNT; CDR2 reads YYREEE (reference sequence). CDR3 amino acids: CASSFTEDNEQFF. CDR3 coding DNA: TGTGCCAGCAGCTTTACGGAGGACAATGAGCAGTTCTTC.

J is TRBJ2-3 and V is TRBV5-1; 12 positions match TRBD2. V shed 5 bases, J shed 2 bases, and the junction held 6 bases outside the gene matches. This CDR3 comprises 16 residues. In germline, CDR1 is SGHRS, CDR2 YFSETQ. The CDR3 sequence: CASSRSSGGATDTQYF. CDR3 bases: TGCGCCAGCAGTCGGTCTAGCGGGGGGGCCACAGATACGCAGTATTTT.

V usage is TRBV2 and J usage is TRBJ1-1; D unresolved. The CDR3 is made up of 14 amino acids. The germline V gene encodes CDR1 SNHLY and CDR2 FYNNEI. The V end lost 3 bases, the J end lost 0 bases, and 8 bases lay between the germline ends. The CDR3 DNA follows: TGTGCCAGCAGTGAGGCCACAATGAACACTGAAGCTTTCTTT. Its protein is CASSEATMNTEAFF.

This clone showed up just a few times. This chain joins TRBV4-1 and TRBJ1-2; D might be TRBD1 (5 bases). The CDR3 is 16 amino acids. Per germline, CDR1 MGHRA and CDR2 YSYEKL. V was shortened by 0 bases and J by 5 bases, with 16 bases between the two germline ends. CDR3 DNA sequence: TGCGCCAGCAGCCAAGATTTAGAGAAGGGGAGGTATGGCTACACCTTC. Its translation: CASSQDLEKGRYGYTF.

The chain couples TRBV2 to TRBJ2-7; 7 bases align to TRBD2. Trimming took 7 bases from V and 1 from J; bases not matched to a gene: 7. This CDR3 is 14 amino acids long. CDR1 is SNHLY, CDR2 FYNNEI, per germline. DNA for the CDR3: TGTGCCAGCACCGAACTAGCGACGTCCTACGAGCAGTACTTC. The encoded protein is CASTELATSYEQYF.

On this clone: The junction departs from germline at one end; a sequencing error may be responsible. This chain connects TRBV2 to TRBJ2-2, with 8 nucleotides matching TRBD1. The CDR3 sequence is 15 residues long. Germline V gene data show CDR1 as SNHLY and CDR2 as FYNNEI. The CDR3 is CASCDWTGPAGELFF. CDR3 in DNA: TGTGCCAGCTGTGACTGGACAGGGCCCGCCGGGGAGCTGTTTTTT. The complete variable domain, with remaining parts taken from reference TRBV2 and TRBJ2-2, reads EPEVTQTPSHQVTQMGQEVILRCVPISNHLYFYWYRQILGQKVEFLVSFYNNEISEKSEIFDDQFSVERPDGSNFTLKIRSTKLEDSAMYFCASCDWTGPAGELFFGEGSRLTVL.

This clone was picked up one time. The chain links TRBV5-1 to TRBJ2-7; 11 bases match TRBD2. Germline V gene lookup returns CDR1 SGHRS and CDR2 YFSETQ. The CDR3 is 17 residues long. V shed 1 base, J shed 0 bases, and the junction held 6 bases outside the gene matches. CDR3 residues: CASSLMASGGSSYEQYF. The DNA of the CDR3 is TGCGCCAGCAGCTTGATGGCTAGCGGGGGGAGCTCCTACGAGCAGTACTTC.